This record concerns one T cell receptor (beta chain) sequence. Its target is not known. The sample is drawn from a study of T cell responses to AZD1222 COVID-19 vaccine. Overall study findings and caveats: Variant regions that are unmutated are reportedly the target of nearly half of spike-specific TCRs. Repertoires were obtained only post-peak T cell response.

TCRdb's table, derived via immunoSEQ multiplex PCR, lists solely in-frame clones and lacks some. Of around 130,000 clones listed, 75% to 95% were seen once; the top ten hold around 8%. Looked up from germline, CDR1 is SQVTM and CDR2 is ANQGSEA. V lost 0 bases to trimming and J lost 7 bases, with 6 bases between them. This CDR3 has 11 residues. The sequences come from peripheral blood, collected 28 days after the second dose of the MenACWY control vaccine. The chain is built from TRBV29-1 and TRBJ1-1; D is unresolved. This receptor was obtained from an adult who received the MenACWY meningococcal vaccine as a control. The CDR3 protein is CSVEDSNEAFF. CDR3 sequence (DNA): TGCAGCGTTGAAGATTCTAATGAAGCTTTCTTT.